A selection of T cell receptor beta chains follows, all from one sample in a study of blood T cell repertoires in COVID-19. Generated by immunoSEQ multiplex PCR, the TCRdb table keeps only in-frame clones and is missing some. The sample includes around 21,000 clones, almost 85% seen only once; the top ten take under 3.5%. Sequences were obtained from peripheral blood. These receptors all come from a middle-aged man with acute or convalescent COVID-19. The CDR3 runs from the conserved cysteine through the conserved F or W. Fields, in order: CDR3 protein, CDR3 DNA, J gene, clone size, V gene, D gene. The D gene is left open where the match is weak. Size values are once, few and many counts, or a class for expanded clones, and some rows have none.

CDR3aa: CASIKEGAHEQYF
CDR3nt: TGCGCCAGCATAAAAGAAGGGGCCCACGAGCAGTACTTC
j_gene: TRBJ2-7
abundance: .
v_gene: TRBV5-1
d_gene: .

CDR3aa: CASGGQGANQPQHF
CDR3nt: TGTGCCAGTGGGGGACAGGGGGCTAATCAGCCCCAGCATTTT
j_gene: TRBJ1-5
abundance: once
v_gene: TRBV19
d_gene: TRBD1

CDR3aa: CASSLTVGRGSEQYF
CDR3nt: TGTGCCAGCAGCTTAACCGTCGGCAGGGGTTCCGAGCAGTACTTC
j_gene: TRBJ2-7
abundance: .
v_gene: TRBV13
d_gene: .

CDR3aa: CATSRDSGTLSRRNYGYTF
CDR3nt: TGTGCCACCAGCAGAGATAGTGGAACCCTGAGCAGGCGAAACTATGGCTACACCTTC
j_gene: TRBJ1-2
abundance: .
v_gene: TRBV15
d_gene: .

CDR3aa: CASNAGGGGYTF
CDR3nt: TGTGCCAGCAACGCAGGGGGCGGAGGCTACACCTTC
j_gene: TRBJ1-2
abundance: .
v_gene: TRBV6-5
d_gene: TRBD1

CDR3aa: CASSSPGLAGGYNEQFF
CDR3nt: TGTGCCAGCAGCTCACCCGGACTAGCGGGGGGCTACAATGAGCAGTTCTTC
j_gene: TRBJ2-1
abundance: .
v_gene: TRBV7-2
d_gene: TRBD2

CDR3aa: CASSLDRLDTEAFF
CDR3nt: TGCGCCAGCAGCTTGGACAGATTAGACACTGAAGCTTTCTTT
j_gene: TRBJ1-1
abundance: .
v_gene: TRBV5-1
d_gene: .

CDR3aa: CATSRVGLSGNTIYF
CDR3nt: TGTGCCACCAGCAGAGTTGGCCTCTCTGGAAACACCATATATTTT
j_gene: TRBJ1-3
abundance: .
v_gene: TRBV15
d_gene: .

CDR3aa: CASRGTGVYNSPLHF
CDR3nt: TGTGCCAGCAGGGGCACCGGGGTCTATAATTCACCCCTCCACTTT
j_gene: TRBJ1-6
abundance: once
v_gene: TRBV6-5
d_gene: .

CDR3aa: CASSQMDRGNTIYF
CDR3nt: TGTGCCAGCAGCCAAATGGACAGGGGAAACACCATATATTTT
j_gene: TRBJ1-3
abundance: .
v_gene: TRBV3-1/TRBV3-2
d_gene: TRBD1

CDR3aa: CASSITGNQPQHF
CDR3nt: TGTGCCAGTAGTATCACAGGCAATCAGCCCCAGCATTTT
j_gene: TRBJ1-5
abundance: .
v_gene: TRBV19
d_gene: .

CDR3aa: CSVATGGAGYTEAFF
CDR3nt: TGCAGCGTTGCAACAGGGGGCGCAGGGTACACTGAAGCTTTCTTT
j_gene: TRBJ1-1
abundance: .
v_gene: TRBV29-1
d_gene: TRBD1

CDR3aa: CASSLGQGSGNTIYF
CDR3nt: TGTGCCAGCAGCTTAGGGCAGGGGAGCGGAAACACCATATATTTT
j_gene: TRBJ1-3
abundance: .
v_gene: TRBV7-8
d_gene: .

CDR3aa: CASSIARGRETQYF
CDR3nt: TGTGCCAGCTCTATTGCAAGGGGCCGAGAGACCCAGTACTTC
j_gene: TRBJ2-5
abundance: .
v_gene: TRBV18
d_gene: .

CDR3aa: CASSKQGAGETQYF
CDR3nt: TGTGCCAGCAGTAAACAGGGGGCGGGGGAGACCCAGTACTTC
j_gene: TRBJ2-5
abundance: .
v_gene: TRBV27
d_gene: TRBD1

CDR3aa: CAVRVGNQPQHF
CDR3nt: TGTGCTGTGCGGGTTGGCAATCAGCCCCAGCATTTT
j_gene: TRBJ1-5
abundance: .
v_gene: TRBV12-3/TRBV12-4
d_gene: .

CDR3aa: CASSYLVATEAFF
CDR3nt: TGTGCCAGCAGTTACCTCGTAGCTACTGAAGCTTTCTTT
j_gene: TRBJ1-1
abundance: few
v_gene: TRBV6-5
d_gene: .

CDR3aa: CASSPKREQFF
CDR3nt: TGCGCCAGCAGTCCCAAGCGGGAACAGTTCTTC
j_gene: TRBJ2-1
abundance: .
v_gene: TRBV10-2
d_gene: TRBD2

CDR3aa: CATSRGVPTGKVDYTF
CDR3nt: TGTGCCACCAGCAGAGGAGTCCCGACAGGGAAGGTTGACTACACCTTC
j_gene: TRBJ1-2
abundance: .
v_gene: TRBV15
d_gene: TRBD1